Detailed here is one T cell receptor beta chain. This sample was included in a study of T cell changes during pregnancy in multiple sclerosis. Assay: immunoSEQ multiplex PCR; the TCRdb copy retains only in-frame clones and omits some. The data show 85,000 to 130,000 clones, 85% to 95% seen once. Germline-derived CDR1 and CDR2 are SGHVS and FNYEAQ. The CDR3 spans 15 residues. Trimming took off 5 bases at V and 5 bases at J, with 18 bases between the two ends. The chain is built from TRBV7-6 and TRBJ2-5; D is perhaps TRBD2 (5 bases). This specimen was peripheral blood, taken after pregnancy. This clonotype was obtained from a female donor with multiple sclerosis, enrolled in a pregnancy study. DNA for the CDR3: TGTGCCAGCAGCGACCGGACCTTAAGGAGGGAGACCCAGTACTTC. Translation: CASSDRTLRRETQYF.